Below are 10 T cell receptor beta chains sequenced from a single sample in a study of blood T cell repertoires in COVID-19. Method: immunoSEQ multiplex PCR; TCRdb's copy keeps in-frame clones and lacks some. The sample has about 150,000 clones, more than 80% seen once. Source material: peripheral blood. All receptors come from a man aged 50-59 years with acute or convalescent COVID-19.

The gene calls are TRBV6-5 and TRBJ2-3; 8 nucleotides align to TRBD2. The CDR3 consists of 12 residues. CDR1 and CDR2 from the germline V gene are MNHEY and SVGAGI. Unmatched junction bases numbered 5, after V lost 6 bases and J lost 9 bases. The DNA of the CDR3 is TGTGCCAGCAGCAGAACGGGGGGGACGCAGTATTTT. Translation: CASSRTGGTQYF.

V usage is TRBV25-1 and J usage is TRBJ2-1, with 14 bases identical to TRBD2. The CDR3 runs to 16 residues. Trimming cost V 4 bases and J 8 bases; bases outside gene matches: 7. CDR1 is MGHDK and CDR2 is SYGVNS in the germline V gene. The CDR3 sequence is CASSGPGLAGVHEQFF. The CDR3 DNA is TGTGCCAGCAGTGGCCCGGGACTAGCGGGAGTCCATGAGCAGTTCTTC.

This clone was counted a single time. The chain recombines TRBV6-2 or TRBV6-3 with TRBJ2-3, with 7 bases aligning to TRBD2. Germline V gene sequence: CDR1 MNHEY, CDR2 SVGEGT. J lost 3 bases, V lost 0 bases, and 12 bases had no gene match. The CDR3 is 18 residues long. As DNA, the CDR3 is TGTGCCAGCAGTTACTCGAGCACGGGACGGGAGGTAACAGATACGCAGTATTTT. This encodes CASSYSSTGREVTDTQYF.

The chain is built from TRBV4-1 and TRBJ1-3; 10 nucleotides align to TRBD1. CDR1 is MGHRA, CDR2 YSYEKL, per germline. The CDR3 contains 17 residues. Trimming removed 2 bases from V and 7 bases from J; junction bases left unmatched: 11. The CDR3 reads CASSQRTRTGGLNTIYF. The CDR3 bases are TGCGCCAGCAGCCAACGCACCCGGACAGGGGGGTTGAACACCATATATTTT.

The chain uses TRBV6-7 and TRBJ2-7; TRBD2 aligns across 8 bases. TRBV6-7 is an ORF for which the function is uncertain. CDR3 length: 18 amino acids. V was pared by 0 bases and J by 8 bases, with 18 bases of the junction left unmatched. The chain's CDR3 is CASSYSETGPGLGFKQYV. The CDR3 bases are TGTGCCAGCAGTTACTCCGAAACAGGACCGGGACTAGGATTTAAGCAGTACGTC.

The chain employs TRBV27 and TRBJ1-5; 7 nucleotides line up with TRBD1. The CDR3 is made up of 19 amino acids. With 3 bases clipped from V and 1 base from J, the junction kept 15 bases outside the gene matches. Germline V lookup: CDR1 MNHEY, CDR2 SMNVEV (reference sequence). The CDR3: CASSFFPPAQGVSNQPQHF. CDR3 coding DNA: TGTGCCAGCAGTTTTTTCCCCCCGGCCCAGGGGGTGAGCAATCAGCCCCAGCATTTT.

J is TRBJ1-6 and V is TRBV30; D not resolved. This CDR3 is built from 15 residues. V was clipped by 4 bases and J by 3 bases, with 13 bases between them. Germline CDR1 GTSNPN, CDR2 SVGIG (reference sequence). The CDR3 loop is CAWKLGRLYNSPLHF. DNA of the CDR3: TGTGCCTGGAAATTGGGCCGCCTCTATAATTCACCCCTCCACTTT.

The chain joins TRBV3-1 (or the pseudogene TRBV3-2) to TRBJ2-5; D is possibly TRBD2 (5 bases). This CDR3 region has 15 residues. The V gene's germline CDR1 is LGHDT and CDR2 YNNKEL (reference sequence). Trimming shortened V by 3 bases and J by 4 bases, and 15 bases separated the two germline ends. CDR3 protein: CASSQLGVSGETQYF. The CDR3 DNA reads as TGTGCCAGCAGCCAGCTGGGAGTATCGGGAGAGACCCAGTACTTC.

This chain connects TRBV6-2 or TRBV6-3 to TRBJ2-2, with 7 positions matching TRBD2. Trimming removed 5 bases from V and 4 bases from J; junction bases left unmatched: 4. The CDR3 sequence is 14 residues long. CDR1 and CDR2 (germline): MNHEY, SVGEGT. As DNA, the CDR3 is TGTGCCAGCAGTGACCGCGGGGGCACCGGGGAGCTGTTTTTT. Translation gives CASSDRGGTGELFF.

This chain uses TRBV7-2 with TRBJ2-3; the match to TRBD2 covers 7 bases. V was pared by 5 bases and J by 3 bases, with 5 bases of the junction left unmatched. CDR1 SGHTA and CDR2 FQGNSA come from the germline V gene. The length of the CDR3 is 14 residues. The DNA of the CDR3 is TGTGCCAGCAGCCCAGGACTAGAAACAGATACGCAGTATTTT. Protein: CASSPGLETDTQYF.